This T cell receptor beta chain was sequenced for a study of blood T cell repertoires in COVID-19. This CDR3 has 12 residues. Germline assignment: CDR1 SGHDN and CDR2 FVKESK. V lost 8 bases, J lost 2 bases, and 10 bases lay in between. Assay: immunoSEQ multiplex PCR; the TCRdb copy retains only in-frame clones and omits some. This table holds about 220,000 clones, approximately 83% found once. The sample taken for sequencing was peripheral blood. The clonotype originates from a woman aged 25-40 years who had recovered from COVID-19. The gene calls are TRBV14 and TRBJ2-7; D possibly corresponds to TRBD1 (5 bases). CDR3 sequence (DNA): TGTGCCAGCGGCGACAGCCCCTACGAGCAGTACTTC. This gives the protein CASGDSPYEQYF.